The 27 T cell receptor beta chains below were found in one sample sequenced in a study of blood T cell repertoires in COVID-19. Assay: immunoSEQ multiplex PCR; the TCRdb copy retains only in-frame clones and omits some. The profile shows 350,000 to 400,000 clones, less than 90% of them singletons. Sequencing input: peripheral blood. These receptors originate from a woman in her sixties with COVID-19, enrolled during active disease.

This rearrangement joins TRBV5-5 to TRBJ2-2, with D maybe TRBD1 (5 bases). Trimming pared 0 bases from V and 0 bases from J, leaving 9 bases between. The CDR3 contains 16 residues. Per the germline V gene, CDR1 is SGHKS and CDR2 is YYEKEE (reference sequence). CDR3 residues: CASSLEAGTNTGELFF. CDR3 nucleotide sequence: TGTGCCAGCAGCTTGGAGGCAGGGACGAACACCGGGGAGCTGTTTTTT. Together with reference TRBV5-5 and TRBJ2-2, the CDR3 gives the full variable domain: DAGVTQSPTHLIKTRGQQVTLRCSPISGHKSVSWYQQVLGQGPQFIFQYYEKEERGRGNFPDRFSARQFPNYSSELNVNALLLGDSALYLCASSLEAGTNTGELFFGEGSRLTVL.

This clone was observed once. The V call is TRBV6-5, the J call TRBJ2-2, with D perhaps TRBD1 (5 bases). The CDR3 sequence is 14 residues long. CDR1 MNHEY and CDR2 SVGAGI come from the germline V gene. V was cut by 6 bases and J by 5 bases, with 13 bases left in between. The chain's CDR3 is CASRVFQGTGELFF. The CDR3 nucleotides are TGTGCCAGCAGGGTTTTTCAGGGAACCGGGGAGCTGTTTTTT.

This clone was counted once. The CDR3 nucleotides are TGTGCCAGCAGCTTGCAGGGGGCGGAAACTGAAGCTTTCTTT. Its protein product is CASSLQGAETEAFF. The gene calls are TRBV7-3 and TRBJ1-1; 8 nucleotides align to TRBD1. Germline CDR1 reads SGHTA; CDR2 reads FQGTGA. The V and J ends lost 3 bases and 5 bases, in that order; junction bases with no gene match: 5. This CDR3 is 14 amino acids long.

This chain joins TRBV5-1 and TRBJ2-5, with TRBD1 as a possible D gene (6 bases). Trimming left V 4 bases short and J 5 bases short, with 18 bases between. The CDR3 loop spans 15 amino acids. The V gene's germline CDR1 is SGHRS and CDR2 YFSETQ. CDR3 residues: CASSLRTGRGETQYF. The CDR3 DNA is TGCGCCAGCAGCCTAAGGACGGGTAGGGGGGAGACCCAGTACTTC.

V is TRBV9 and J is TRBJ2-5; possibly TRBD1 for D (5 bases). There are 13 residues in the CDR3. The V and J ends lost 4 bases and 5 bases respectively, with 12 bases between them. The germline V gene encodes CDR1 SGDLS and CDR2 YYNGEE. CDR3 sequence reads: CASSPGPGETQYF. The CDR3 DNA follows: TGTGCCAGCAGCCCAGGGCCTGGGGAGACCCAGTACTTC.

The chain combines TRBV7-2 with TRBJ2-5; tentative D call: TRBD1 (5 bases). The CDR3 length is 16 residues. With 4 bases removed from V and 5 bases from J, the gap between germline ends came to 20 bases. The germline V gene has CDR1 SGHTA and CDR2 FQGNSA. The CDR3 DNA sequence: TGTGCCAGCAGCTCCCCCGCCAACAGGCTCGCCGAGACCCAGTACTTC. Translated: CASSSPANRLAETQYF.

V and J are TRBV7-3 and TRBJ2-5; TRBD2 aligns across 13 bases. Trimming removed 0 bases from V and 4 bases from J; junction bases left unmatched: 5. CDR3 length equals 17 residues. CDR1 and CDR2 (germline): SGHTA, FQGTGA. The CDR3, as DNA: TGTGCCAGCAGCTTAACCGGGGGACTAGCGGGGACAGAGACCCAGTACTTC. This encodes CASSLTGGLAGTETQYF.

The CDR3: CASSQVDRYQPQHF. The DNA for the CDR3 is TGCGCCAGCAGCCAAGTCGACAGATATCAGCCCCAGCATTTT. V usage is TRBV4-1 and J usage is TRBJ1-5, with D maybe TRBD1 (5 bases). The CDR3 has 14 amino acids. Trimming cost V 1 base and J 5 bases, with 9 bases left between them. Germline CDR1 reads MGHRA; CDR2 reads YSYEKL.

The CDR3 region is CASSLEQGVINYF. DNA for the CDR3: TGTGCCAGCAGCTTAGAACAGGGGGTAATCAATTACTTC. This chain uses TRBV11-2 with TRBJ2-4; 8 bases align to TRBD1. The CDR3 totals 13 residues. From germline, CDR1 is SGHAT and CDR2 FQNNGV. V lost 0 bases to trimming and J lost 16 bases; unmatched junction nucleotides: 8.

This clone was observed a few times. V is TRBV11-2 and J is TRBJ1-4, with 7 bases matching TRBD1. The length of the CDR3 is 14 residues. V was pared by 5 bases and J by 8 bases, with 8 bases of the junction left unmatched. Germline CDR1 is SGHAT and CDR2 is FQNNGV. DNA of the CDR3: TGTGCCAGCAGCGCTCAGCAGGGGGTGGAAAAACTGTTTTTT. Translating it yields CASSAQQGVEKLFF.

The chain combines TRBV9 with TRBJ2-2; D may be TRBD2 (6 bases). The length of the CDR3 is 17 residues. Trimming cost V 3 bases and J 1 base, with 16 bases left between them. Germline-derived CDR1 and CDR2 are SGDLS and YYNGEE. The CDR3 DNA follows: TGTGCCAGCAGCGCGGACCCGGGACTCCAGAACACCGGGGAGCTGTTTTTT. It codes for CASSADPGLQNTGELFF.

This chain connects TRBV13 to TRBJ2-3, with D possibly matching TRBD1 (5 bases). This CDR3 has 13 amino acids. The germline CDR1 and CDR2 sequences are PRHDT and FYEKMQ (reference sequence). The V end lost 7 bases, the J end lost 2 bases, and 10 bases lay between the germline ends. The chain's CDR3 is CASKQAYTDTQYF. CDR3 DNA sequence: TGTGCCAGCAAACAGGCGTACACAGATACGCAGTATTTT.

This clone has just one count. V and J are TRBV5-1 and TRBJ2-1; a possible D gene is TRBD2 (6 bases). Trimming cost V 0 bases and J 4 bases, with 14 bases left between them. CDR3 length: 16 residues. From germline, CDR1 is SGHRS and CDR2 YFSETQ. The CDR3 sequence is CASSLAYGGAYNEQFF. For the CDR3, the DNA is TGCGCCAGCAGCTTGGCCTACGGCGGGGCATACAATGAGCAGTTCTTC.

The V and J genes are TRBV9 and TRBJ2-7; 8 bases match TRBD2. Germline V gene data show CDR1 as SGDLS and CDR2 as YYNGEE. With 1 base clipped from V and 4 bases from J, the junction kept 7 bases outside the gene matches. The CDR3 has 15 residues. The CDR3 loop is CASSVLSGASYEQYF. CDR3 sequence (DNA): TGTGCCAGCAGCGTACTTAGCGGGGCATCTTACGAGCAGTACTTC.

In its sample, this clone was seen a few times. As DNA, the CDR3 is TGTGCCAGCAGTAGACAATACAGGGGGCAGGAGGACATTCAGTACTTC. It translates to CASSRQYRGQEDIQYF. The chain couples TRBV6-6 to TRBJ2-4; TRBD1 matches at 9 bases. Germline V gives CDR1 MNHNY, CDR2 SVGAGI (reference sequence). This CDR3 region has 16 residues. J gave up 8 bases and V 5 bases, and 13 bases lay outside the gene matches.

V is TRBV19 and J is TRBJ2-2, with 7 bases identical to TRBD1. Germline-derived CDR1 and CDR2 are LNHDA and SQIVND (reference sequence). The CDR3 sequence is 14 residues long. J lost 6 bases, V lost 4 bases, and 5 bases had no gene match. CDR3 in DNA: TGTGCCAGTAGTACTCGACAGGGTTCCGGGGAGCTGTTTTTT. As protein: CASSTRQGSGELFF. Based on the CDR3 plus reference TRBV19 and TRBJ2-2, the full variable domain is DGGITQSPKYLFRKEGQNVTLSCEQNLNHDAMYWYRQDPGQGLRLIYYSQIVNDFQKGDIAEGYSVSREKKESFPLTVTSAQKNPTAFYLCASSTRQGSGELFFGEGSRLTVL.

The V gene is TRBV7-6, the J gene TRBJ2-7; a possible D gene is TRBD1 (5 bases). Germline V gene sequence: CDR1 SGHVS, CDR2 FNYEAQ. This CDR3 contains 13 residues. Trimming pared 3 bases from V and 2 bases from J, leaving 8 bases between. CDR3 residues: CASSLAGPYEQYF. CDR3 nucleotides: TGTGCCAGCAGCTTGGCAGGGCCCTACGAGCAGTACTTC.

The chain recombines TRBV6-4 with TRBJ1-1, with a weak D call TRBD1 (6 bases). Trimming removed 4 bases from V and 6 bases from J, with 15 bases in between. This CDR3 region has 14 residues. Germline-derived CDR1 and CDR2 are MRHNA and SNTAGT. This CDR3 is CASSGAGAEAEAFF. CDR3 DNA: TGTGCCAGCAGTGGAGCAGGGGCTGAAGCTGAAGCTTTCTTT.

The rearrangement joins TRBV15 to TRBJ2-7, with 8 nucleotides matching TRBD1. CDR1 is LNHNV and CDR2 is YYDKDF in the germline V gene (reference sequence). The trim removed 6 bases at V and 6 bases at J, leaving 10 bases unmatched. The CDR3 has 14 residues. The CDR3 sequence is CATRIDRGKGEQYF. The CDR3 bases are TGTGCCACCAGGATAGACAGGGGTAAAGGCGAGCAGTACTTC.

The rearrangement joins TRBV11-2 to TRBJ2-3; 7 nucleotides line up with TRBD1. Germline V CDR1 and CDR2: SGHAT, FQNNGV. This CDR3 contains 13 residues. J gave up 6 bases and V 3 bases, and 3 bases lay outside the gene matches. The CDR3 sequence is CASSFKQGDTQYF. CDR3 DNA sequence: TGTGCCAGCAGCTTTAAACAGGGGGATACGCAGTATTTT. Combining the CDR3 with reference TRBV11-2 and TRBJ2-3 gives the whole variable domain EAGVAQSPRYKIIEKRQSVAFWCNPISGHATLYWYQQILGQGPKLLIQFQNNGVVDDSQLPKDRFSAERLKGVDSTLKIQPAKLEDSAVYLCASSFKQGDTQYFGPGTRLTVL.

This clone was seen only once. The chain has TRBV27 and TRBJ1-6; 8 bases line up with TRBD1. V was pared by 6 bases and J by 7 bases, with 5 bases of the junction left unmatched. Germline loops: CDR1 MNHEY, CDR2 SMNVEV (reference sequence). This CDR3 has 14 amino acids. CDR3 amino acids: CASRWDRWNSPLHF. The CDR3 coding sequence is TGTGCCAGCAGGTGGGACAGGTGGAATTCACCCCTCCACTTT.

This clone came up a few times. The V gene is TRBV7-9, the J gene TRBJ1-3, with D possibly being TRBD1 (6 bases). Germline assignment: CDR1 SEHNR and CDR2 FQNEAQ (reference sequence). V lost 5 bases and J lost 4, with 21 bases in between. This CDR3 contains 17 residues. CDR3 in DNA: TGTGCCAGCAGCCCCCGACAGGCCGTCAAGGGGGGAAACACCATATATTTT. This gives the protein CASSPRQAVKGGNTIYF. The full variable domain, rest sourced from reference TRBV7-9 and TRBJ1-3, is DTGVSQNPRHKITKRGQNVTFRCDPISEHNRLYWYRQTLGQGPEFLTYFQNEAQLEKSRLLSDRFSAERPKGSFSTLEIQRTEQGDSAMYLCASSPRQAVKGGNTIYFGEGSWLTVV.

This sequence joins TRBV6-1 and TRBJ1-2; D perhaps matches TRBD1 (6 bases). The CDR3 is 15 residues long. Germline loops: CDR1 MNHNS, CDR2 SASEGT. Trimming left V 1 base short and J 4 bases short, with 13 bases between. The CDR3 DNA reads TGTGCCAGCAGTGAAGAGAGGGGGAGTGCCTATGGCTACACCTTC. This gives the protein CASSEERGSAYGYTF.

In its sample, this clone was seen once. This chain connects TRBV7-9 to TRBJ2-7, with D maybe TRBD2 (6 bases). This CDR3 is built from 13 residues. The germline V gene has CDR1 SEHNR and CDR2 FQNEAQ (reference sequence). V lost 5 bases to trimming and J lost 2 bases, with 10 bases between them. CDR3 loop: CASSPRETYEQYF. Written as DNA, the CDR3 is TGTGCCAGCAGCCCCCGGGAGACCTACGAGCAGTACTTC.

The rearrangement joins TRBV27 to TRBJ2-7; a possible D gene is TRBD2 (5 bases). V shed 6 bases and J shed 3 bases, with 21 bases lying between them. Germline V gene data show CDR1 as MNHEY and CDR2 as SMNVEV (reference sequence). The CDR3 length is 16 residues. The CDR3 reads CASRPPAGIFFYEQYF. The CDR3, as DNA: TGTGCCAGCAGACCCCCGGCCGGGATCTTTTTCTACGAGCAGTACTTC.

V gene TRBV12-1 combines with J gene TRBJ2-1; the table gives TRBD2 as D, unverified against the DNA. TRBV12-1 represents a pseudogene. The CDR3 runs 22 residues. DNA for the CDR3: TGTGCCAGCAGACATTTGGGACCCTCCGGCCGCCGGCGGGGAGACTCCTACAATGAGCAGTTCTTC. Translation gives CASRHLGPSGRRRGDSYNEQFF.

Only a few counts were recorded for this clone. This chain connects TRBV7-8 to TRBJ2-1, with a possible D match to TRBD2 (7 bases). This CDR3 has 19 amino acids. Per the germline V gene, CDR1 is SGHVS and CDR2 is FQNEAQ. The V and J ends lost 5 bases and 0 bases respectively, with 23 bases between them. In DNA form, the CDR3 reads TGTGCCAGCAGCCCAATCACGGGCGGGGGCCCTAGCTCCTACAATGAGCAGTTCTTC. Amino acid sequence: CASSPITGGGPSSYNEQFF.